This section outlines one TCR beta chain sequence together with its context. TCRdb's copy holds only in-frame clones and misses some; the assay was immunoSEQ multiplex PCR. Of 450,000 to 650,000 clones in the sample, about 84% were seen once. This record belongs to a study of shared T cell receptors in the human thymus. The ends lost 0 bases at V and 7 bases at J; junction bases unmatched: 11. The length of the CDR3 is 16 residues. Germline CDR1 and CDR2: SGDLS and YYNGEE. These data were also reused for a study on human thymus T cells.

V usage is TRBV9 and J usage is TRBJ2-7; 9 bases are shared with TRBD2. The source material was thymocytes. This clonotype was obtained from a boy in the first two years of life with a congenital heart defect. In DNA form, the CDR3 reads TGTGCCAGCAGCGTAGAGGGAGGCGGGAGGGATGGAGAGCAGTACTTC. This codes for CASSVEGGGRDGEQYF.